This TCR beta chain came from a study of CD8 T cells in ankylosing spondylitis. Findings and caveats of the study: There was reportedly significant enrichment of clones that were disease-linked in matched ankylosing spondylitis synovial fluid. Reports of some motif variants in reactive arthritis synovial fluid and blood predate this one. It appeared that ankylosing spondylitis blood was characterized by a TCR beta motif of seven or eight highly homologous variants.

J lost 0 bases, V lost 6 bases, and 14 bases had no gene match. This CDR3 has 19 residues. Germline V gene lookup returns CDR1 SGHAT and CDR2 FQNNGV. This clonotype appeared a few times. What it binds is not known. In TCRdb, the 5' RACE reads were re-called with MiXCR into one record per CDR3 protein. The sample holds 450,000 to 550,000 distinct CDR3 sequences, approximately 5% seen once. This receptor was identified in a male donor with ankylosing spondylitis. The sample comprised blood, either unsorted or a sorted T cell fraction (not recorded which). The gene calls are TRBV11-2 and TRBJ2-7, with 13 bases aligning to TRBD2. CDR3 nucleotides: TGTGCCAGCAGGGCCGGGACTAGCGGGGTATCACCCGTCTCCTACGAGCAGTACTTC. Its translation is CASRAGTSGVSPVSYEQYF.